These 19 T cell receptor beta chains were sequenced from one sample in a study of blood T cells in healthy people across ages (dated by TCRdb to 2014 to 2015). Receptor amplification or capture employed 5' RACE. Sequencing was carried out with an Illumina HiSeq 2500. A second PCR of about 7 to 12 cycles was performed with a sample-barcoded 5' primer and a J-beta primer mix. The public reads were quality trimmed at Q25 with fastp and then assembled into clones with MiXCR by TCRdb, keeping productive beta chains. Rows are combined by CDR3 protein, so each entry shows the most common genes and DNA. The sample table holds about 580,000 distinct CDR3 sequences, of which around 48% were seen once. The ten largest make up 20% to 25% of the sample. The sample was blood. All receptors come from an older man in good health.

The gene calls are TRBV7-2 and TRBJ2-7, with 9 bases that match TRBD2. The length of the CDR3 is 15 residues. Germline V gives CDR1 SGHTA, CDR2 FQGNSA. V shed 8 bases and J 7 bases; nucleotides not matched to a gene: 15. This chain's CDR3 is CASSKIAGASGEQYF. The CDR3 DNA reads as TGTGCCAGCTCCAAAATAGCGGGAGCCTCGGGGGAGCAGTACTTC.

The chain uses TRBV10-2 and TRBJ1-2; weak D call: TRBD1 (5 bases). This CDR3 has 12 residues. CDR1 is WSHSY and CDR2 is SAAADI in the germline V gene. V shed 8 bases and J shed 1 base, with 8 bases lying between them. The CDR3 bases are TGCGCCAGCGGGGACTTTAACTATGGCTACACCTTC. It codes for CASGDFNYGYTF.

This clonotype was counted only a few times. This chain connects TRBV20-1 to TRBJ1-2; 9 bases agree with TRBD1. V was clipped by 6 bases and J by 4 bases; unmatched bases: 12. This CDR3 region has 15 residues. Germline CDR1 reads DFQATT; CDR2 reads SNEGSKA (reference sequence). The CDR3 protein is CSATTRDRAIYGYTF. As DNA, the CDR3 is TGCAGTGCCACTACGAGGGACAGGGCTATCTATGGCTACACCTTC.

The J gene is TRBJ2-7, the V gene TRBV2; 9 bases map to TRBD2. This CDR3 contains 16 residues. Germline V lookup: CDR1 SNHLY, CDR2 FYNNEI. The V segment lost 1 base and the J segment 6 bases; nucleotides outside the gene matches: 10. This CDR3 reads CASSEVRASGKGEQYF. Written as DNA, the CDR3 is TGTGCCAGCAGTGAAGTGAGGGCTAGCGGGAAGGGCGAGCAGTACTTC.

The J gene is TRBJ2-5, the V gene TRBV12-3 or TRBV12-4, with D possibly TRBD2 on 6 matching bases. The CDR3 contains 15 residues. The V gene lost 6 bases and the J gene lost 5 bases, with 19 bases spanning the gap. For the CDR3, the DNA is TGTGCCAGCAGCCCCCAGGCAGCGGGTGGGGAGACCCAGTACTTC. Amino acids: CASSPQAAGGETQYF.

This clonotype was found many times. The gene calls are TRBV6-6 and TRBJ1-1; no firm D call. The CDR3 extends over 12 amino acids. Germline V lookup: CDR1 MNHNY, CDR2 SVGAGI (reference sequence). V shed 6 bases and J shed 10 bases, with 15 bases lying between them. The CDR3 DNA reads as TGTGCCAGCAGCCCGACCCCTATCGGAGCTTTCTTT. This gives the protein CASSPTPIGAFF.

The chain couples TRBV3-1 to TRBJ1-1; no clear D gene. This CDR3 contains 14 residues. In germline, CDR1 is LGHDT, CDR2 YNNKEL (reference sequence). V lost 1 base and J 4 bases, leaving 10 bases between the germline ends. The CDR3 DNA reads TGTGCCAGCAGCCAAGCGGGTATCGGCACTGAAGCTTTCTTT. Its protein is CASSQAGIGTEAFF.

This clonotype was seen a few times. The chain recombines TRBV4-2 with TRBJ2-3; 8 bases are shared with TRBD2. The CDR3 spans 17 residues. The V gene's germline CDR1 is LGHNA and CDR2 YNFKEQ. V dropped 2 bases and J dropped 4; count of bases not matched to a gene: 11. The CDR3 sequence is CASSQPLRTSSADTQYF. The DNA of the CDR3 is TGTGCCAGCAGCCAACCCCTCCGGACTAGCAGCGCAGATACGCAGTATTTT.

V is TRBV5-1 and J is TRBJ2-7; D gene unclear. V dropped 5 bases and J dropped 4 bases, with 13 bases sitting between them. CDR3 length equals 13 residues. From germline, CDR1 is SGHRS and CDR2 YFSETQ. The CDR3 region is CASRPGFEYEQYF. For the CDR3, the DNA is TGCGCCAGCAGGCCGGGCTTCGAGTACGAGCAGTACTTC.

The CDR3, as DNA: TGTGCCAGCAGCTTAGTTGGCGGGGCGAACACCGGGGAGCTGTTTTTT. Translating it yields CASSLVGGANTGELFF. The chain recombines TRBV7-6 with TRBJ2-2, with D possibly being TRBD2 (6 bases). This CDR3 has 16 residues. Trimming cost V 1 base and J 0 bases, with 9 bases left between them. Germline V lookup: CDR1 SGHVS, CDR2 FNYEAQ.

This clonotype was seen a few times. Given a much more abundant clone one base away, this may be a read error. CDR3 amino acids: CASSSVAGAGETQYF. The CDR3 DNA reads as TGTGCCAGCAGTTCGGTAGCGGGAGCGGGGGAGACCCAGTACTTC. V gene TRBV6-6 combines with J gene TRBJ2-5; 9 bases are shared with TRBD2. The CDR3 is 15 amino acids. Unmatched junction bases numbered 8, after V lost 4 bases and J lost 5 bases. Germline assignment: CDR1 MNHNY and CDR2 SVGAGI (reference sequence).

This clonotype was detected ten times or more. The chain has TRBV6-6 and TRBJ2-5; 7 bases match TRBD1. CDR3 length equals 15 residues. J lost 1 base, V lost 5 bases, and 7 bases had no gene match. The V gene's germline CDR1 is MNHNY and CDR2 SVGAGI (reference sequence). CDR3 coding DNA: TGTGCCAGCAGTCGGCACAGGGGCACCCAAGAGACCCAGTACTTC. It specifies CASSRHRGTQETQYF.

The V call is TRBV15, the J call TRBJ1-1; a weak D match, TRBD1 (5 bases). Germline-derived CDR1 and CDR2 are LNHNV and YYDKDF (reference sequence). CDR3 length: 14 residues. V lost 0 bases to trimming and J lost 5 bases, with 10 bases between them. The chain's CDR3 is CATSRDPGSTEAFF. In nucleotides, the CDR3 is TGTGCCACCAGCAGAGACCCAGGGTCTACTGAAGCTTTCTTT.

This sequence joins TRBV20-1 and TRBJ2-1, with TRBD2 identical over 9 bases. Germline CDR1 DFQATT, CDR2 SNEGSKA (reference sequence). V lost 4 bases, J lost 7 bases, and 11 bases stayed unmatched. The CDR3 has 15 residues. The CDR3 bases are TGCAGTGCTACACGGGGAGCGGGGGGTCGTAATGAGCAGTTCTTC. This gives the protein CSATRGAGGRNEQFF.

This chain links TRBV20-1 with TRBJ2-7; maybe TRBD1 (6 bases). The V and J ends lost 1 base and 9 bases respectively, with 10 bases between them. This CDR3 spans 11 amino acids. CDR1 and CDR2 (germline): DFQATT, SNEGSKA (reference sequence). CDR3 DNA: TGCAGTGCTAGAGTAGGGGGAGCGCAGTACTTC. Residues: CSARVGGAQYF.

V and J are TRBV9 and TRBJ2-3; 7 nucleotides match TRBD2. Germline-derived CDR1 and CDR2 are SGDLS and YYNGEE. This CDR3 contains 15 residues. After removal of 5 bases from V and 0 bases from J, the junction contained 6 bases not matched to a gene. The CDR3 protein is CASSRGGTSTDTQYF. As DNA, the CDR3 is TGTGCCAGCAGTAGGGGAGGGACTAGCACAGATACGCAGTATTTT.

The chain has TRBV18 and TRBJ2-5; 8 bases are a match to TRBD1. The J call may be wrong; the DNA end is better matched by TRBJ2-7. The CDR3 runs to 13 residues. Germline assignment: CDR1 KGHSH and CDR2 LQKENI. CDR3 protein: CASSRGQEGEQYF. The CDR3 coding sequence is TGTGCCAGCTCTCGGGGACAGGAGGGCGAGCAGTACTTC.

This rearrangement joins TRBV12-3 or TRBV12-4 to TRBJ1-6, with a tentative D call TRBD1 (5 bases). This CDR3 has 15 residues. V was shortened by 6 bases and J by 6 bases, with 15 bases between the two germline ends. CDR3 bases: TGTGCCAGCAGCCAAACCAGGGCCGGTAATTCACCCCTCCACTTT. Encoded protein: CASSQTRAGNSPLHF.

The chain joins TRBV3-1 to TRBJ2-1, with 7 bases lining up with TRBD2. The germline V gene has CDR1 LGHDT and CDR2 YNNKEL (reference sequence). The ends lost 0 bases at V and 5 bases at J; junction bases unmatched: 7. The CDR3 is made up of 16 amino acids. The DNA of the CDR3 is TGTGCCAGCAGCCAAGAGGGGCGGGGGTCTCACAATGAGCAGTTCTTC. As protein: CASSQEGRGSHNEQFF.